Reported below is one TCR beta chain. Its antigen is not identified. The method was immunoSEQ multiplex PCR; TCRdb's version includes in-frame clones alone and lacks a portion of them. The sample holds under 20,000 clones, around 78% seen once. These data originate in a study of OX40 agonist ivuxolimab in advanced cancers. Across the whole study: Patients treated during dose escalation were battling hepatocellular carcinoma, melanoma, renal cell or head and neck cancer.

The CDR3 runs 16 residues. Trimming cost V 4 bases and J 0 bases, with 15 bases left between them. The germline CDR1 and CDR2 sequences are MDHEN and SYDVKM. General observations from the study: CD4+ and CD8+ blood T cells expanded clonally by week 6 at 0.1 to 3.0 mg/kg.

Sequenced material: CD4+ or CD8+ T cells sorted from blood, taken in a trial of the OX40 agonist ivuxolimab. V is TRBV28 and J is TRBJ1-1; a weak D match, TRBD1 (6 bases). The receptor comes from an adult with an advanced solid tumor such as melanoma, head and neck, liver or kidney cancer. The CDR3 DNA reads as TGTGCCAGCAGTTCTAAGGACAGAGCGATGAACACTGAAGCTTTCTTT. Amino acid sequence: CASSSKDRAMNTEAFF.